This TCR beta chain was sequenced during a study of T cell responses to AZD1222 COVID-19 vaccine. Comment on this clone: Antigen unknown.

Study results and caveats: A rise in Spike-specific TCR breadth and depth followed two AZD1222 doses.

Only in-frame clones appear in the TCRdb table, and some are missing; sequencing was by immunoSEQ multiplex PCR. This table holds around 77,000 clones, around 90% found once. The sequence derives from an adult in good health. This specimen consisted of peripheral blood, obtained on day 0 of AZD1222 vaccination.

CDR3 protein: CASSIWWMKNYGYTF. The DNA for the CDR3 is TGTGCCAGCAGCATCTGGTGGATGAAGAACTATGGCTACACCTTC. The chain combines TRBV5-4 with TRBJ1-2; D call uncertain. Trimming stripped 4 bases from V and 2 bases from J, with 15 bases between. Germline values: CDR1 SGHNT, CDR2 YYREEE (reference sequence). This CDR3 is 15 amino acids long. Using reference TRBV5-4 and TRBJ1-2 for the parts outside the CDR3, the full variable domain is ETGVTQSPTHLIKTRGQQVTLRCSSQSGHNTVSWYQQALGQGPQFIFQYYREEENGRGNFPPRFSGLQFPNYSSELNVNALELDDSALYLCASSIWWMKNYGYTFGSGTRLTVV.